This paragraph reports one T cell receptor beta chain. Its antigen is unknown. Template for every sorted-subset replicate PCR totaled 150 to 250 ng DNA, about 30,000 T cell genomes. Original handling: Filtering was not the same, since immunoSEQ gave junction-only sequences without quality scores. Assay used: immunoSEQ multiplex PCR; TCRdb lists only in-frame clones, some missing. That table furnishes V, J and clone size, whereas the DNA furnished D and trimming. The table lists about 180,000 clones, approximately 92% of them singletons. This record comes from a study of shared clonotypes between healthy human individuals. General study findings and limits: Among the subsets, naive ones generally showed larger estimated richness than memory ones.

Germline lookup yields CDR1 MNHNY and CDR2 SVGAGI (reference sequence). This CDR3 region has 16 residues. V was cut by 4 bases and J by 4 bases, with 19 bases left in between. Caucasian adults living in Nashville, Tennessee, provided all samples. This TCR was recovered from a young woman in good health. This rearrangement joins TRBV6-6 to TRBJ2-5; maybe TRBD1 (6 bases). The specimen was naive CD4+ T cells sorted from blood. The sample's subset: CD45RA+ positively selected. The CDR3 DNA is TGTGCCAGCAGTTCCCAAACACAGGGTGCCCGAGAGACCCAGTACTTC. This translates into CASSSQTQGARETQYF.